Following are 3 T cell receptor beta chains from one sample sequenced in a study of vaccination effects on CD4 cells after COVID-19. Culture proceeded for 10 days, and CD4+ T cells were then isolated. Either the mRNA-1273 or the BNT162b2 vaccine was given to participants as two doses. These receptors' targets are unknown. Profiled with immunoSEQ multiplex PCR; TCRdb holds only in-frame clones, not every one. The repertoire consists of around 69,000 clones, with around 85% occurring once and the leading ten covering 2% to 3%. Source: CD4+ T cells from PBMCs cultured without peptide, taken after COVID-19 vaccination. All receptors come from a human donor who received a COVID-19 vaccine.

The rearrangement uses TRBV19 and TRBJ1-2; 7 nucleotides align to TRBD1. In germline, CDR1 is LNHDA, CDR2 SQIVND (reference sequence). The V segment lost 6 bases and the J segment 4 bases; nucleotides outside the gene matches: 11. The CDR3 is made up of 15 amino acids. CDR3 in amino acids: CASSQSGQRLYGYTF. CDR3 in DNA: TGTGCCAGTAGCCAGTCGGGACAGCGTCTCTATGGCTACACCTTC.

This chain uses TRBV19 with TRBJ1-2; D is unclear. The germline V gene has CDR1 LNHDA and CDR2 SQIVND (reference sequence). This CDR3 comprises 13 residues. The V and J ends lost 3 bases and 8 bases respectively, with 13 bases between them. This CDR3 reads CASSIPGAWGYTF. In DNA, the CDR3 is TGTGCCAGTAGTATCCCGGGAGCCTGGGGCTACACCTTC.

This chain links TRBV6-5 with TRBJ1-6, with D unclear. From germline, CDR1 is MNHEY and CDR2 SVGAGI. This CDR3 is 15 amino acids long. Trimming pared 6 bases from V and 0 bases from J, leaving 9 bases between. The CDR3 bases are TGTGCCAGCAGGGTAGTGAGCTCCTATAATTCACCCCTCCACTTT. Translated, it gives CASRVVSSYNSPLHF.